One T cell receptor beta chain is described in this entry. In the same sample, other DNA sequences code for this CDR3. Everyone who donated was a Caucasian adult who lived in Nashville, Tennessee. Trimming removed 3 bases from V and 5 bases from J, with 8 bases in between. The CDR3 totals 13 residues. Germline loops: CDR1 KGHSH, CDR2 LQKENI. The sample comes from a study of shared clonotypes between healthy human individuals. Among the unsorted PBMC samples, replicate PCRs used about 280 ng DNA, 25,000 to 30,000 T cell genomes. Generated by immunoSEQ multiplex PCR, the TCRdb table keeps only in-frame clones and is missing some. The repertoire includes about 500,000 clones, approximately 77% of them detected once, and approximately 12% sits in the top ten.

This receptor was identified in a woman between 40 and 55 years old in good health. Some clones in this sample may be carry-over from other donors' samples. Input material: PBMCs. The J gene is TRBJ1-5, the V gene TRBV18; possibly TRBD1 for D (5 bases). The CDR3 protein is CASSPQGDQPQHF. In DNA form, the CDR3 reads TGTGCCAGCTCACCTCAGGGCGATCAGCCCCAGCATTTT.